This TCR beta chain derives from a study of patients and donors after allogeneic stem cell transplantation. TCRdb itself ran the RT-PCR reads through MiXCR, one entry per CDR3 protein. The table has about 16,000 distinct CDR3 sequences, under 35% seen once; the top ten hold more than 35%. CDR1 and CDR2 from the germline V gene are LGHDT and YNNKEL (reference sequence). Deletions cut 6 bases from V and 4 bases from J, with 15 bases between. The CDR3 contains 14 residues. The chain couples TRBV3-1 to TRBJ1-2, with no clear D. Sequenced material: blood, either unsorted or a sorted T cell fraction (not recorded which). This TCR was sampled from a human donor who was either an allogeneic HSCT recipient or a stem cell or donor lymphocyte infusion donor (not recorded which). It is not recorded whose cells these are; they may come from a transplant donor. Here the CDR3 DNA reads TGTGCCAGCAGTCACCGGGGAACTATCTATGGCTACACCTTC. This encodes CASSHRGTIYGYTF.